One sample yielded the 27 T cell receptor beta chains listed below, sequenced in a study of Graves' ophthalmopathy and Graves' hyperthyroidism. Amplified material comprised TCR beta CDR3 regions derived from RNA transcripts. The workflow started with a first-round RT-PCR run with HTBI primers and then moved on to a second-round multiplex PCR. TCRdb re-called the multiplex PCR reads with MiXCR, one entry per CDR3 protein. Among around 590,000 distinct CDR3 sequences listed, approximately 37% were seen once. The sequencing input was peripheral blood or thyroid tissue (not recorded which). Every receptor here comes from an adult man with Graves' hyperthyroidism.

Of note for this clonotype: It may be a read error: a sequence one base away is much more abundant. The rearrangement uses TRBV7-2 and TRBJ2-7; possible D gene TRBD2, 5 bases. The germline V gene has CDR1 SGHTA and CDR2 FQGNSA. The CDR3 loop spans 16 amino acids. The CDR3: CASGHGTAGSRYEQYF. CDR3 DNA: TGCGCCAGCGGCCATGGTACCGCAGGTAGCCGTTACGAGCAGTACTTC.

The chain uses TRBV12-3 or TRBV12-4 and TRBJ1-1; D is possibly TRBD1 (6 bases). The CDR3 consists of 14 residues. Between the trimmed V and J ends, which lost 7 bases and 6 bases, there was a span of 18 bases. CDR3 protein: CASNDARTVPEAFF. For the CDR3, the DNA is TGTGCCAGCAACGATGCTCGGACAGTTCCTGAAGCTTTCTTT.

This clonotype has at least ten counts. The rearrangement joins TRBV5-6 to TRBJ1-6; the match to TRBD1 covers 9 bases. This CDR3 has 16 residues. The J segment lost 7 bases and the V segment lost 4 bases, leaving 9 bases of the junction unmatched. Per germline, CDR1 SGHDT and CDR2 YYEEEE. CDR3 nucleotide sequence: TGTGCCAGCAGCCTTCATGCCGGGACAGGGAATTCACCCCTCCACTTT. Translation: CASSLHAGTGNSPLHF.

The chain carries TRBV5-5 and TRBJ1-3; D is unresolved. The CDR3 is made up of 18 amino acids. Trimming pared 0 bases from V and 3 bases from J, leaving 19 bases between. Germline CDR1 reads SGHKS; CDR2 reads YYEKEE (reference sequence). The CDR3 coding sequence is TGTGCCAGCAGCTTGGCCCCAACTGCGGCAGAATTTGGAAACACCATATATTTT. Translated, it gives CASSLAPTAAEFGNTIYF.

This sequence joins TRBV10-3 and TRBJ1-4, with 7 bases matching TRBD1. The V gene end was trimmed by 6 bases and the J gene end by 7 bases; junction bases not matched to a gene: 5. Germline CDR1 reads ENHRY; CDR2 reads SYGVKD. The CDR3 extends over 13 amino acids. CDR3 sequence (DNA): TGTGCCATCAGCGATAGACAGGGTGAAAAACTGTTTTTT. This encodes CAISDRQGEKLFF.

The chain joins TRBV24-1 to TRBJ2-5, with TRBD2 identical over 9 bases. Germline CDR1 is KGHDR and CDR2 is SFDVKD. This CDR3 is 14 amino acids long. V shed 6 bases and J 5 bases; nucleotides not matched to a gene: 6. The CDR3 region is CATSSAGGWETQYF. The CDR3 coding sequence is TGTGCCACCAGTTCAGCGGGAGGTTGGGAGACCCAGTACTTC.

Concerning this clonotype itself: This may be a read error: a much more frequent sequence differs by one nucleotide. V usage is TRBV10-3 and J usage is TRBJ1-1; D unclear. The CDR3 spans 15 residues. The V gene's germline CDR1 is ENHRY and CDR2 SYGVKD. V was clipped by 10 bases and J by 5 bases, with 23 bases between them. CDR3 sequence reads: CASRPAPGRDTEAFF. CDR3 in DNA: TGTGCCAGTAGACCTGCCCCGGGGAGGGATACTGAAGCTTTCTTT.

CDR3 loop: CAAGDLEQYF. The CDR3 nucleotides are TGTGCCGCAGGAGACCTCGAGCAGTACTTC. V is TRBV2 and J is TRBJ2-7; D gene ambiguous. Looked up from germline, CDR1 is SNHLY and CDR2 is FYNNEI. The CDR3 loop spans 10 amino acids. V lost 11 bases and J lost 6, with 11 bases in between.

The rearrangement uses TRBV14 and TRBJ2-1; TRBD2 matches at 7 bases. V trimming: 2 bases; J trimming: 6 bases; junction bases outside the gene matches: 22. CDR1 and CDR2 from the germline V gene are SGHDN and FVKESK. The length of the CDR3 is 20 residues. CDR3 nucleotides: TGTGCCAGCAGCCAATCATACTCGGTGGTGGCGGGAGCCTATGGCAATGAGCAGTTCTTC. Protein sequence: CASSQSYSVVAGAYGNEQFF.

There are many counts of this clonotype. The chain combines TRBV7-8 with TRBJ2-5; 8 bases are a match to TRBD1. The junction had 3 bases not matched to a gene; V was cut back by 4 bases and J by 5 bases. There are 13 residues in the CDR3. Germline CDR1 and CDR2: SGHVS and FQNEAQ. The CDR3 sequence is CASSWTGYETQYF. The CDR3 DNA is TGTGCCAGCAGCTGGACAGGGTACGAGACCCAGTACTTC.

On this clonotype itself: This is likely a read error, given that the CDR3 carries no conserved phenylalanine or tryptophan at its end. The rearrangement links TRBV20-1 to TRBJ2-3; D may be TRBD1 or TRBD2 (5 bases each). V lost 3 bases and J lost 1, with 11 bases in between. The CDR3 is 14 amino acids. CDR1 is DFQATT, CDR2 SNEGSKA, per germline (reference sequence). In DNA, the CDR3 is TGCAGTGCTAGCGGTGGGGGTGGCACAGATACGCAGTATATT. This sequence encodes CSASGGGGTDTQYI.

The chain recombines TRBV2 with TRBJ1-4, with 7 bases that match TRBD1. This CDR3 is 13 amino acids long. The V gene's germline CDR1 is SNHLY and CDR2 FYNNEI. J gave up 6 bases and V 7 bases, and 5 bases lay outside the gene matches. The CDR3 is CASTKDRDEKLFF. The CDR3, as DNA: TGTGCCAGCACAAAAGACAGGGATGAAAAACTGTTTTTT.

The table lists this clonotype with many counts. The chain joins TRBV12-3 or TRBV12-4 to TRBJ1-2, with D hard to call. The CDR3 sequence is 14 residues long. The V and J ends lost 3 bases and 2 bases respectively, with 10 bases between them. CDR3 sequence: CASSFDPLNYGYTF. DNA of the CDR3: TGTGCCAGCAGTTTTGACCCCTTAAACTATGGCTACACCTTC.

This clonotype was seen a handful of times. The chain links TRBV29-1 to TRBJ2-1; perhaps TRBD1 as D (5 bases). This CDR3 comprises 14 residues. Trimming shortened V by 2 bases and J by 8 bases, and 16 bases separated the two germline ends. Germline V gives CDR1 SQVTM, CDR2 ANQGSEA. CDR3 region: CSVEQGLLTDEQFF. In nucleotides, the CDR3 is TGCAGCGTTGAACAGGGTTTGCTTACGGATGAGCAGTTCTTC.

The table lists this clonotype with a few counts. This chain joins TRBV12-3 or TRBV12-4 and TRBJ2-2; D tentatively reads TRBD1 or TRBD2 (6 bases each). V lost 5 bases and J 0 bases, leaving 13 bases between the germline ends. The CDR3 covers 16 residues. The CDR3 region has the DNA TGTGCCAGCAGTAGGGGGGCGGGTGCGAACACCGGGGAGCTGTTTTTT. It codes for CASSRGAGANTGELFF.

The rearrangement links TRBV27 to TRBJ2-5; either TRBD1 or TRBD2 may fit D (5 bases each). This CDR3 comprises 17 residues. The germline V and J ends were trimmed by 0 bases and 2 bases, with 16 bases remaining between them. Germline V gene sequence: CDR1 MNHEY, CDR2 SMNVEV (reference sequence). CDR3 bases: TGTGCCAGCAGTTTATCTTGGGGGAGCTTAAGACAAGAGACCCAGTACTTC. Its translation: CASSLSWGSLRQETQYF.

The sample holds a few counts of this clonotype. The chain uses TRBV7-2 and TRBJ2-7; D assignment may be TRBD1 or TRBD2 (5 bases each). The J call may be faulty, since TRBJ2-1 better matches the DNA end. Germline values: CDR1 SGHTA, CDR2 FQGNSA. CDR3 length: 13 residues. The CDR3 DNA reads as TGTGCCAGCAGCTTAGTGGGGGACAATGAGCAGTTCTTC. Translating gives CASSLVGDNEQFF.

This clonotype has at least ten counts. This chain joins TRBV29-1 and TRBJ1-2, with 11 bases identical to TRBD1. CDR1 is SQVTM, CDR2 ANQGSEA, per germline. The CDR3 runs 12 residues. J gave up 7 bases and V 5 bases, and 3 bases lay outside the gene matches. CDR3 nucleotide sequence: TGCAGCGTTAGAGGGACAGGGGGTGGCTACACCTTC. This encodes CSVRGTGGGYTF.

This clonotype appeared many times. This chain joins TRBV7-9 and TRBJ1-4; no clear D gene. V lost 0 bases, J lost 5 bases, and 13 bases lay in between. The CDR3 loop spans 16 amino acids. Germline V gives CDR1 SEHNR, CDR2 FQNEAQ (reference sequence). CDR3 protein: CASSLALSLRNEKLFF. The CDR3 coding sequence is TGTGCCAGCAGCTTAGCGCTCTCGCTAAGGAATGAAAAACTGTTTTTT. Drawing the rest from reference TRBV7-9 and TRBJ1-4, the complete variable domain is DTGVSQNPRHKITKRGQNVTFRCDPISEHNRLYWYRQTLGQGPEFLTYFQNEAQLEKSRLLSDRFSAERPKGSFSTLEIQRTEQGDSAMYLCASSLALSLRNEKLFFGSGTQLSVL.

This clonotype was found many times. The chain couples TRBV20-1 to TRBJ1-1, with 7 bases matching TRBD1. The V and J ends lost 7 bases and 7 bases, in that order; junction bases with no gene match: 12. The germline gives CDR1 DFQATT, CDR2 SNEGSKA (reference sequence). The CDR3 is 13 residues long. The CDR3 protein is CSVQRTGQGEAFF. Here the CDR3 DNA reads TGCAGTGTTCAGAGGACAGGTCAGGGTGAAGCTTTCTTT.

V is TRBV5-4 and J is TRBJ2-7; the D gene could be TRBD1 or TRBD2 (6 bases each). Germline lookup yields CDR1 SGHNT and CDR2 YYREEE (reference sequence). V lost 4 bases to trimming and J lost 2 bases, with 16 bases between them. CDR3 length equals 15 residues. CDR3 loop: CASSGGGGETYEQYF. CDR3 nucleotide sequence: TGTGCCAGCAGCGGTGGAGGGGGAGAGACCTACGAGCAGTACTTC. The entire variable domain, with the rest obtained from reference TRBV5-4 and TRBJ2-7, is as follows: ETGVTQSPTHLIKTRGQQVTLRCSSQSGHNTVSWYQQALGQGPQFIFQYYREEENGRGNFPPRFSGLQFPNYSSELNVNALELDDSALYLCASSGGGGETYEQYFGPGTRLTVT.

This clonotype occurred many times. The V gene is TRBV20-1, the J gene TRBJ2-7; 11 positions agree with TRBD1. This CDR3 comprises 15 residues. Per germline, CDR1 DFQATT and CDR2 SNEGSKA (reference sequence). Unmatched junction bases numbered 8, after V lost 4 bases and J lost 3 bases. DNA for the CDR3: TGCAGTGCTATAGGTTGGGGACAGGGGGTCTACGAGCAGTACTTC. Translation gives CSAIGWGQGVYEQYF.

The chain uses TRBV6-1 and TRBJ1-2; 9 bases map to TRBD1. V shed 4 bases and J 4 bases; nucleotides not matched to a gene: 7. This CDR3 comprises 15 residues. CDR1 is MNHNS and CDR2 is SASEGT in the germline V gene. CDR3: CASSVDRGSGYGYTF. The CDR3 nucleotides read TGTGCCAGCAGTGTCGACAGGGGGTCGGGCTATGGCTACACCTTC.

For this clonotype: One end of the junction fails to match germline, which may point to a read error. This chain links TRBV4-1 with TRBJ2-2, with 12 bases lining up with TRBD2. Germline lookup yields CDR1 MGHRA and CDR2 YSYEKL. CDR3 length: 18 residues. CDR3: CASSQESASGRVIGEPFF. In DNA, the CDR3 is TGCGCCAGCAGCCAAGAGTCGGCTAGCGGGAGGGTGATCGGGGAGCCGTTTTTT.

This clonotype has a handful of counts. The genes are TRBV7-9 and TRBJ2-1; D not resolved. Between the trimmed V and J ends, which lost 2 bases and 5 bases, there was a span of 13 bases. Germline V gene sequence: CDR1 SEHNR, CDR2 FQNEAQ (reference sequence). The CDR3 consists of 15 residues. The CDR3: CASSLYEGRDNEQFF. CDR3 nucleotide sequence: TGTGCCAGCAGCTTATACGAAGGGCGAGACAATGAGCAGTTCTTC.

This clonotype was detected many times. The chain couples TRBV14 to TRBJ1-1; D may be TRBD1 (5 bases). This CDR3 region has 16 residues. V was shortened by 0 bases and J by 5 bases, with 16 bases between the two germline ends. CDR1 is SGHDN, CDR2 FVKESK, per germline. For the CDR3, the DNA is TGTGCCAGCAGCCAAGAGTTTGGGGCGAACTGGACTGAAGCTTTCTTT. Its protein product is CASSQEFGANWTEAFF.

The chain employs TRBV29-1 and TRBJ1-1, with unresolved D. V shed 8 bases and J shed 2 bases, with 15 bases lying between them. The CDR3 length is 13 residues. Germline V lookup: CDR1 SQVTM, CDR2 ANQGSEA. The CDR3 DNA reads as TGCAGCTTATCACGACACCTCAACACTGAAGCTTTCTTT. Encoded protein: CSLSRHLNTEAFF.